This T cell receptor (beta chain) was found in a study of T cell responses to AZD1222 COVID-19 vaccine. Libraries were prepared by immunoSEQ multiplex PCR; TCRdb keeps only in-frame clonotypes and omits some of them. This table has 95,000 to 150,000 clones, about nine tenths appearing once. The CDR3 extends over 14 amino acids. The germline V gene encodes CDR1 SNHLY and CDR2 FYNNEI. Trimming removed 3 bases from V and 2 bases from J, with 9 bases in between. The V gene is TRBV2, the J gene TRBJ2-3; possibly TRBD2 for D (6 bases). The receptor comes from an adult in good health. This specimen was peripheral blood, taken on day 0 of AZD1222 vaccination. CDR3 residues: CASSDRDFTDTQYF. Written as DNA, the CDR3 is TGTGCCAGCAGTGATCGGGACTTCACAGATACGCAGTATTTT.